Here is one T cell receptor (beta chain) with its context. Its antigen remains unknown. The sample comes from a study of shared clonotypes between healthy human individuals. At the level of the study: Per donor, CD8 memory used one plate, CD8 naive used two, CD4 memory used three and CD4 naive used three.

Study results and limitations: Relative to memory subsets, naive subsets generally showed larger estimated richness.

Only in-frame clones appear in the TCRdb table, and some are missing; sequencing was by immunoSEQ multiplex PCR. The sample contains millions of clones, over 90% of which appear only once. Germline V lookup: CDR1 SGHAT, CDR2 FQNNGV. The CDR3 sequence is 18 residues long. V shed 5 bases and J 0 bases; nucleotides not matched to a gene: 12. The chain combines TRBV11-2 with TRBJ1-1, with 10 nucleotides matching TRBD1. The sequenced sample was naive CD4+ T cells from PBMCs. The subset here: CD45RA+ positively selected. This sequence originates from a man between 18 and 35 years old in good health. Some clones in this sample may be carry-over from other donors' samples. The CDR3 DNA reads TGTGCCAGCAGCCCGTTTACCGGGACAGGGGACGTGAACACTGAAGCTTTCTTT. This gives the protein CASSPFTGTGDVNTEAFF.